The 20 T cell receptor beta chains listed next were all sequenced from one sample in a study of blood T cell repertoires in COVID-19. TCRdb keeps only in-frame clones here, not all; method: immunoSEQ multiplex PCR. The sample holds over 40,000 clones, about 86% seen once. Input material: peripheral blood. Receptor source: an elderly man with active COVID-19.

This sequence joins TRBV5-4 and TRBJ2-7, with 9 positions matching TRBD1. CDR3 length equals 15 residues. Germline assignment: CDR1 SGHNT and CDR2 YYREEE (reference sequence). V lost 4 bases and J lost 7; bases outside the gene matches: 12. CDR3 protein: CASSNPGQGPGEQYF. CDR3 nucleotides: TGTGCCAGCAGCAACCCTGGACAGGGGCCCGGGGAGCAGTACTTC.

The CDR3 sequence is CASSLGTSGSTDTQYF. The CDR3 nucleotides are TGTGCCAGCAGTTTGGGGACTAGCGGTAGCACAGATACGCAGTATTTT. The J gene is TRBJ2-3, the V gene TRBV27; 11 bases match TRBD2. This CDR3 contains 16 residues. V dropped 3 bases and J dropped 0; count of bases not matched to a gene: 2. CDR1 MNHEY and CDR2 SMNVEV come from the germline V gene (reference sequence).

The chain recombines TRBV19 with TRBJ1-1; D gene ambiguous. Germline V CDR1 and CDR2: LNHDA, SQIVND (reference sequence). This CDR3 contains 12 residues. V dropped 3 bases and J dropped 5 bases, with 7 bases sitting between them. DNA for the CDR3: TGTGCCAGTAGTATGCGGGATACTGAAGCTTTCTTT. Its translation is CASSMRDTEAFF.

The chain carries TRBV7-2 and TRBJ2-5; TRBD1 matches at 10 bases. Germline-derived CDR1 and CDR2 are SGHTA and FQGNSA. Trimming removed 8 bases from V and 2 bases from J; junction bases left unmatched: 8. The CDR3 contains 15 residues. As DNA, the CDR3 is TGTGCCAGCCGGGGACAGGGGATCATTCAAGAGACCCAGTACTTC. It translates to CASRGQGIIQETQYF.

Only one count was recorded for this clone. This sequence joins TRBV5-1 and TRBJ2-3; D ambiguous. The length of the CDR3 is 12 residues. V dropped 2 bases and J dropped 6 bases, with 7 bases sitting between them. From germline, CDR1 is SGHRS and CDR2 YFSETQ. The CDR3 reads CASSFGGDTQYF. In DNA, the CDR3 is TGCGCCAGCAGCTTTGGTGGCGATACGCAGTATTTT.

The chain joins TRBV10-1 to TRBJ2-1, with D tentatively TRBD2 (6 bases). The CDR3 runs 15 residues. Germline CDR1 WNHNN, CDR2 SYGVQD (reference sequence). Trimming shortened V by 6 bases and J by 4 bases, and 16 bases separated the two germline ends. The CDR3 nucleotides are TGCGCCAGCAGCCCTCATAGCGGAGAATACAATGAGCAGTTCTTC. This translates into CASSPHSGEYNEQFF.

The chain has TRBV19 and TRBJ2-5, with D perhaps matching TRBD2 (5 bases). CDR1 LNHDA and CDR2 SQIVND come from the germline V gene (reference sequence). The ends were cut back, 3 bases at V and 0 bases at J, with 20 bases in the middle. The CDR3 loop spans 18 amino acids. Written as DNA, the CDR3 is TGTGCCAGTAGTATGCGCGGTCTGGGAGCCACCAACCAAGAGACCCAGTACTTC. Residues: CASSMRGLGATNQETQYF.

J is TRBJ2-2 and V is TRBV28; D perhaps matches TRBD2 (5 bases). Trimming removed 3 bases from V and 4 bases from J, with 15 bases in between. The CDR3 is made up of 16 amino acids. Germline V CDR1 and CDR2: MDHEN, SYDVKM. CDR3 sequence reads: CASSFSLTGSTGELFF. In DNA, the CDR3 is TGTGCCAGCAGTTTCTCTTTAACGGGAAGCACCGGGGAGCTGTTTTTT.

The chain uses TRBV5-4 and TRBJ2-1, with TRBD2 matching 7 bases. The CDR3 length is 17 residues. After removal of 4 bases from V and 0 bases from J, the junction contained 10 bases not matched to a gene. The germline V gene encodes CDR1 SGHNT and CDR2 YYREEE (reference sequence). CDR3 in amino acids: CASSPSLASNSYNEQFF. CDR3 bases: TGTGCCAGCAGCCCCTCACTAGCGTCTAACTCCTACAATGAGCAGTTCTTC. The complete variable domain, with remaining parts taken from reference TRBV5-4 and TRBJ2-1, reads ETGVTQSPTHLIKTRGQQVTLRCSSQSGHNTVSWYQQALGQGPQFIFQYYREEENGRGNFPPRFSGLQFPNYSSELNVNALELDDSALYLCASSPSLASNSYNEQFFGPGTRLTVL.

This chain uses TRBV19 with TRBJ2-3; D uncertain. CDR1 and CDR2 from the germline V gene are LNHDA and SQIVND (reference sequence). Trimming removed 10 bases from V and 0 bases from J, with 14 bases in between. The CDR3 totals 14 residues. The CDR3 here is CATTPRSSTDTQYF. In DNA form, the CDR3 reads TGTGCCACCACCCCGCGATCCAGCACAGATACGCAGTATTTT.

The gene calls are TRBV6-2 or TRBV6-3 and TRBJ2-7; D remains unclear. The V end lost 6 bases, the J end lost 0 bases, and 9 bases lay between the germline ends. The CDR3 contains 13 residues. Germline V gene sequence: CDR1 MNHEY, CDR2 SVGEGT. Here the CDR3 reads CASSPVSSYEQYF. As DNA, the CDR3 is TGTGCCAGCAGCCCTGTTAGCTCCTACGAGCAGTACTTC.

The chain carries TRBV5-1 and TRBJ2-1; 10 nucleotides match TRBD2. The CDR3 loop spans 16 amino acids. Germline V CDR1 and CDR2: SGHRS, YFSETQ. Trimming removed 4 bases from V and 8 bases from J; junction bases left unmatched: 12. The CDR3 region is CASSPAWTSGGDEQFF. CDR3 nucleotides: TGCGCCAGCAGCCCCGCTTGGACTAGCGGTGGGGATGAGCAGTTCTTC.

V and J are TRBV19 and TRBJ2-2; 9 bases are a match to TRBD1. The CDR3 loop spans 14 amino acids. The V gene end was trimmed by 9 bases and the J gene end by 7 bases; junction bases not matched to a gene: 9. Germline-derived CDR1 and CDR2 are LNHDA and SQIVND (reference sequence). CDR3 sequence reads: CASSTGGSVGELFF. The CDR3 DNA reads TGTGCCAGCTCTACAGGGGGCTCGGTCGGGGAGCTGTTTTTT.

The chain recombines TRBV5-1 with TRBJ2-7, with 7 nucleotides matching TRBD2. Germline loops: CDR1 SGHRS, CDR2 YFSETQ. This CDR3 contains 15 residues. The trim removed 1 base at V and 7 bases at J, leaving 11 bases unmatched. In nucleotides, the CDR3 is TGCGCCAGCAGCTTGTCGACTAGCCAAAGCGGGGAGCAGTACTTC. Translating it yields CASSLSTSQSGEQYF.

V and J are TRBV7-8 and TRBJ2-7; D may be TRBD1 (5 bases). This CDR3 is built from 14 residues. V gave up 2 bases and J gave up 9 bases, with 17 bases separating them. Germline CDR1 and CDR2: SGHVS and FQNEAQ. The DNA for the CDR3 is TGTGCCAGCAGCTTACATCTAGGGGAACCTGGGCAGTACTTC. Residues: CASSLHLGEPGQYF.

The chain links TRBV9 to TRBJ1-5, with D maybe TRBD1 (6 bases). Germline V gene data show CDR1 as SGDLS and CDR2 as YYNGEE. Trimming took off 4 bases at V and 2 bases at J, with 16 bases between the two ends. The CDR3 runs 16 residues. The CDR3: CASSLGQGGGNQPQHF. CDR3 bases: TGTGCCAGCAGCCTAGGGCAAGGGGGTGGCAATCAGCCCCAGCATTTT.

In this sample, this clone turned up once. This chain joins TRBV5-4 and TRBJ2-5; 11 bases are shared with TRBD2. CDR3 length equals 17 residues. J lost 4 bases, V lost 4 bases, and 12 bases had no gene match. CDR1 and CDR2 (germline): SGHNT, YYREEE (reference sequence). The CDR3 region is CASSPGGLAGGPETQYF. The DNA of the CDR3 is TGTGCCAGCAGCCCCGGAGGTCTAGCGGGAGGCCCAGAGACCCAGTACTTC.

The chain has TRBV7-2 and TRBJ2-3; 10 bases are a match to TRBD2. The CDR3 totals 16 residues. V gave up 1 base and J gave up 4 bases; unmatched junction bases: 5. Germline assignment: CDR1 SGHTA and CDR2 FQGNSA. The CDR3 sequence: CASSLVSGRASDTQYF. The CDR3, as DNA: TGTGCCAGCAGCTTAGTGAGCGGGAGGGCCTCAGATACGCAGTATTTT.

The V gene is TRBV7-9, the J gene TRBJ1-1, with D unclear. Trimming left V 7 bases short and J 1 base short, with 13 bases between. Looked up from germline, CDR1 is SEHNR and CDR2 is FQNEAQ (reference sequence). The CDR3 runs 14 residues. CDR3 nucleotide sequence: TGTGCCAGCACTAATCAGTGGGCGAACACTGAAGCTTTCTTT. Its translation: CASTNQWANTEAFF.

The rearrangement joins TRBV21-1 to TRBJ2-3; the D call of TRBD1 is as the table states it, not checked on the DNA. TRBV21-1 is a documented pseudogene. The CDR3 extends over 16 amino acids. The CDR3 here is CASSKSAGLSTDTQYF. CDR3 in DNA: TGTGCCAGCAGCAAATCCGCAGGGTTAAGCACAGATACGCAGTATTTT.